These T cell receptor beta chains were read from a single sample in a study of cytomegalovirus exposure and HLA in healthy donors. Sequenced by immunoSEQ multiplex PCR; TCRdb stores in-frame clones only, minus some. Among about 250,000 clones listed, roughly 90% were seen once. Sequencing was done on a sample of PBMCs. Source of these receptors: a man aged 18-30 years in good health and CMV-seropositive. The CDR3 runs from the conserved cysteine through the conserved F or W. The order of the fields is clone size, D gene, J gene, V gene, CDR3 DNA, CDR3 protein. A D gene is named only where the DNA matches it firmly. Expanded clones are given a class, and other clones once, few, many or no size at all.

size: .
D: .
J: TRBJ2-7
V: TRBV6-5
DNA: TGTGCCAGCAGTTACTTGGGGGGCACCTATGAGCAGTACTTC
CDR3: CASSYLGGTYEQYF

size: .
D: .
J: TRBJ2-7
V: TRBV30
DNA: TGTGCCTGGAGCCCCAGGGGCACCTACGAGCAGTACTTC
CDR3: CAWSPRGTYEQYF

size: .
D: .
J: TRBJ2-7
V: TRBV20-1
DNA: TGCAGTGCTATACTCAGACCCGAGCAGTACTTC
CDR3: CSAILRPEQYF

size: once
D: .
J: TRBJ1-2
V: TRBV29-1
DNA: TGCAGCGTGGCCCAGATCAGGCAGGGAAACTATGGCTACACCTTC
CDR3: CSVAQIRQGNYGYTF

size: .
D: .
J: TRBJ1-1
V: TRBV10-3
DNA: TGTGCCATCACCCGGGCTTTGAACACTGAAGCTTTCTTT
CDR3: CAITRALNTEAFF

size: .
D: .
J: TRBJ2-5
V: TRBV12-5
DNA: TGTGCTAGTGAGGGTTTGGACCGGAAGACCCAGTACTTC
CDR3: CASEGLDRKTQYF

size: .
D: .
J: TRBJ2-1
V: TRBV10-3
DNA: TGTGCCATCAGTGAGTCGGATCACAATGAGCAGTTCTTC
CDR3: CAISESDHNEQFF

size: .
D: .
J: TRBJ2-5
V: TRBV4-1
DNA: TGCGCCAGCAGCCTCGAGTCGAGAGGGACCCAGTACTTC
CDR3: CASSLESRGTQYF

size: .
D: .
J: TRBJ2-7
V: TRBV10-3
DNA: TGTGCCACCGCAGACGGGTCAACAGGATACGAGCAGTACTTC
CDR3: CATADGSTGYEQYF

size: .
D: TRBD1
J: TRBJ1-4
V: TRBV19
DNA: TGTGCCAGTCGAGGGGGCCCTACAGGGGGCGGAGAAAAACTGTTTTTT
CDR3: CASRGGPTGGGEKLFF

size: .
D: .
J: TRBJ2-1
V: TRBV9
DNA: TGTGCCAGCAGCGTAGGCCGGGAACCACTGCACAATGAGCAGTTCTTC
CDR3: CASSVGREPLHNEQFF

size: once
D: TRBD1
J: TRBJ1-2
V: TRBV7-9
DNA: TGTGCCAGCAGCGTTGGACAGGGCCTCTATGGCTACACCTTC
CDR3: CASSVGQGLYGYTF

size: .
D: .
J: TRBJ1-5
V: TRBV2
DNA: TGTGCCAGCAGCCCCCTGGGGGGGGCAGGCAATCAGCCCCAGCATTTT
CDR3: CASSPLGGAGNQPQHF

size: .
D: TRBD1
J: TRBJ1-2
V: TRBV4-1
DNA: TGCGCCAGCAGCTTCTCCGCCATGTCAGGGGGAAACTATGGCTACACCTTC
CDR3: CASSFSAMSGGNYGYTF

size: few
D: .
J: TRBJ1-1
V: TRBV18
DNA: TGTGCCAGCTCACCGGGGGTCGGAGTGAACACTGAAGCTTTCTTT
CDR3: CASSPGVGVNTEAFF

size: .
D: .
J: TRBJ1-2
V: TRBV28
DNA: TGTGCCAGCAGCCTTAGGGCCGGCTATGGCTACACCTTC
CDR3: CASSLRAGYGYTF

size: .
D: .
J: TRBJ2-1
V: TRBV30
DNA: TGTGCCTGGAGTGGGTTGGGTGAGCAGTTCTTC
CDR3: CAWSGLGEQFF

size: .
D: .
J: TRBJ1-2
V: TRBV7-2
DNA: TGTGCCAGCAGCTCCAACCATCCAGGGAATTCTGGCGGCTACACCTTC
CDR3: CASSSNHPGNSGGYTF

size: .
D: .
J: TRBJ1-5
V: TRBV7-9
DNA: TGTGCCAGCAGCCTGGACAGTCAGGATCAGCCCCAGCATTTT
CDR3: CASSLDSQDQPQHF

size: .
D: TRBD1
J: TRBJ2-3
V: TRBV6-5
DNA: TGTGCCAGCACCACCGGGACAGGGAGAAAGGGTACGCAGTATTTT
CDR3: CASTTGTGRKGTQYF

size: .
D: TRBD1
J: TRBJ1-4
V: TRBV7-6
DNA: TGTGCCAGCAGCTTAGCGCCAGGGGGCCGGGGGAAGGTTTTT
CDR3: CASSLAPGGRGKVF

size: .
D: TRBD1
J: TRBJ2-5
V: TRBV2
DNA: TGTGCCAGCAGTGAAGCGCTTACAGGGGACCCCCAAGAGACCCAGTACTTC
CDR3: CASSEALTGDPQETQYF

size: .
D: TRBD2
J: TRBJ2-2
V: TRBV7-6
DNA: TGTGCCAGCAGCCGACCCACTAGCGGGACGACGGACACCGGGGAGCTGTTTTTT
CDR3: CASSRPTSGTTDTGELFF

size: .
D: .
J: TRBJ1-3
V: TRBV5-6
DNA: TGTGCCAGCAGTCTGACTTTCTCTGGAAACACCATATATTTT
CDR3: CASSLTFSGNTIYF

size: .
D: .
J: TRBJ2-2
V: TRBV19
DNA: TGTGCCAGTAGAAGTCGACAGGCCACCACGGCCGGGGAGCTGTTTTTT
CDR3: CASRSRQATTAGELFF

size: .
D: .
J: TRBJ1-2
V: TRBV4-2
DNA: TGTGCCAGCAGCCAAGAAGGAGCGGTTAACTATGGCTACACCTTC
CDR3: CASSQEGAVNYGYTF

size: .
D: TRBD1
J: TRBJ2-3
V: TRBV7-9
DNA: TGTGCCAGCAGCCCGAAGACAGGGGCCACAGATACGCAGTATTTT
CDR3: CASSPKTGATDTQYF

size: .
D: .
J: TRBJ2-2
V: TRBV25-1
DNA: TGTGCCAGCAAGGGGGAGATCACCGGGGAGCTGTTTTTT
CDR3: CASKGEITGELFF

size: .
D: .
J: TRBJ2-1
V: TRBV12-5
DNA: TGTGCTAGTGGTGGTGGGACGGAGTACAATGAGCAGTTCTTC
CDR3: CASGGGTEYNEQFF

size: .
D: .
J: TRBJ1-2
V: TRBV29-1
DNA: TGCAGCGTTAACGGGATGTACTATGGCTACACCTTC
CDR3: CSVNGMYYGYTF

size: .
D: .
J: TRBJ2-7
V: TRBV28
DNA: TGTGCCAGCAGGCTGGCCAGCACTTTCTCCTACGAGCAGTACTTC
CDR3: CASRLASTFSYEQYF

size: .
D: .
J: TRBJ2-1
V: TRBV28
DNA: TGTGCCAGCAGAAACTCCGGGACTCTAAATCGGGATGAGCAGTTCTTC
CDR3: CASRNSGTLNRDEQFF

size: .
D: .
J: TRBJ2-1
V: TRBV19
DNA: TGTGCCAGTAGTGTAGGGACCTCCTACAATGAGCAGTTCTTC
CDR3: CASSVGTSYNEQFF

size: .
D: .
J: TRBJ1-1
V: TRBV5-1
DNA: TGCGCCAGCAGCTTGTACCAGATGAACACTGAAGCTTTCTTT
CDR3: CASSLYQMNTEAFF

size: .
D: .
J: TRBJ1-1
V: TRBV30
DNA: TGTGCCTGGAGTGTTCGGAAGACTGAAGCTTTCTTT
CDR3: CAWSVRKTEAFF

size: .
D: TRBD2
J: TRBJ2-3
V: TRBV6-1
DNA: TGTGCCAGCAGTGAGGCACACCTAGCGGGAGGGTTAAGCACAGATACGCAGTATTTT
CDR3: CASSEAHLAGGLSTDTQYF

size: .
D: .
J: TRBJ1-2
V: TRBV30
DNA: TGTGCCTGGGATGGGATCTACTATGGCTACACCTTC
CDR3: CAWDGIYYGYTF